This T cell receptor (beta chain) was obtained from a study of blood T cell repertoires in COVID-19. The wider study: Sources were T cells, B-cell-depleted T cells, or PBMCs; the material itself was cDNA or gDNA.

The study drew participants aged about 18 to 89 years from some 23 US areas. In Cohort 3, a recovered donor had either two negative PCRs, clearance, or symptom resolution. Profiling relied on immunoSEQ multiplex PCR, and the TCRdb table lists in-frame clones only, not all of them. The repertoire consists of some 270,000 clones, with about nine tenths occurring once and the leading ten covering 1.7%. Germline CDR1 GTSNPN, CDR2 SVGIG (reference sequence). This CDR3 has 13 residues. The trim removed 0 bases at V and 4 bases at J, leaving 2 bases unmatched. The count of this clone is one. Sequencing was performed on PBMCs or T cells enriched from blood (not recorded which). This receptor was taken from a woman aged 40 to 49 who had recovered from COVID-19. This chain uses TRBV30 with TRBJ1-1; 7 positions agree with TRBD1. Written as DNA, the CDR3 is TGTGCCTGGAGTGTAGGGGGCCCCACTGAAGCTTTCTTT. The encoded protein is CAWSVGGPTEAFF.